This T cell receptor (beta chain) was captured in a study of blood T cell repertoires in COVID-19. In the authors' methods: Quantification of nucleated cells was approximated via reference gene primer amplification. The repertoire was sequenced with immunoSEQ multiplex PCR; TCRdb's copy has only in-frame clones and lacks some. That table supplies the V and J calls and clone size; D and trimming were determined from the DNA. The sample comprises a few hundred thousand clones, 80% to 90% of which are singletons, and roughly 10% rests with the top ten. The V gene's germline CDR1 is SEHNR and CDR2 FQNEAQ (reference sequence). The CDR3 totals 15 residues. Trimming pared 2 bases from V and 7 bases from J, leaving 16 bases between.

Sequenced material: peripheral blood. The source of this sequence is a woman aged 70-85 years with COVID-19, enrolled during active disease. The gene calls are TRBV7-9 and TRBJ2-3, with D perhaps matching TRBD1 (5 bases). CDR3 amino acids: CASSLYLLPGNTQYF. CDR3 nucleotides: TGTGCCAGCAGCTTATATCTACTCCCAGGGAATACGCAGTATTTT. The full variable domain, in which reference TRBV7-9 and TRBJ2-3 provide the parts outside the CDR3, is DTGVSQNPRHKITKRGQNVTFRCDPISEHNRLYWYRQTLGQGPEFLTYFQNEAQLEKSRLLSDRFSAERPKGSFSTLEIQRTEQGDSAMYLCASSLYLLPGNTQYFGPGTRLTVL.